These T cell receptor beta chains were read from a single sample in a study of T-cell memory formation after mild COVID-19. In TCRdb, the 5' RACE reads were re-called with MiXCR into one record per CDR3 protein. The table has 450,000 or so distinct CDR3 sequences, around a quarter seen once. What was sequenced was PBMCs or a T cell subset sorted from them (not recorded which). The receptors stem from an adult woman who had mild COVID-19 (a few samples of this study predate the infection). Cell type and time point are not known. CDR3s include the opening cysteine and the closing phenylalanine or tryptophan. The D gene is left open where the match is weak. The listing skips clone size in some rows; elsewhere it reads once, few, many or a size class.

>TRBV7-2|few|TRBJ1-4|.
CASSAADRRSNEKLFF
TGTGCCAGCAGCGCGGCGGATAGGAGATCTAATGAAAAACTGTTTTTT
>TRBV20-1|few|TRBJ1-2|.
CSARPRDLKNYYGYTF
TGCAGTGCCCGTCCCCGGGACCTCAAGAACTACTATGGCTACACCTTC
>TRBV29-1|few|TRBJ2-3|TRBD1
CSVYGQGSTDTQYF
TGCAGCGTCTATGGACAGGGATCGACAGATACGCAGTATTTT
>TRBV5-1|.|TRBJ1-2|.
CASSPTSNYGYTF
TGCGCCAGCAGCCCGACATCTAACTATGGCTACACCTTC
>TRBV20-1|few|TRBJ2-7|TRBD1
CSVLQGAAYEQYF
TGCAGTGTCCTACAGGGGGCCGCCTACGAGCAGTACTTC
>TRBV27|few|TRBJ2-1|.
CASTLWRISYNEQFF
TGTGCCAGCACCCTGTGGCGGATTTCCTACAATGAGCAGTTCTTC
>TRBV7-6|few|TRBJ2-5|.
CASSLNGGPPETQYF
TGTGCCAGCAGCTTAAATGGAGGGCCCCCAGAGACCCAGTACTTC
>TRBV24-1|.|TRBJ2-2|.
CATSDFRRDHNTGELFF
TGTGCCACCAGTGATTTTCGACGGGACCATAACACCGGGGAGCTGTTTTTT
>TRBV30|.|TRBJ2-3|TRBD2
CAWNQLRTSGNPDTQYF
TGTGCCTGGAATCAACTCCGGACTAGCGGGAACCCAGATACGCAGTATTTT
>TRBV4-3|once|TRBJ1-1|TRBD1
CASSQEDRLNTEAFF
TGCGCCAGCAGCCAAGAGGACAGGTTGAACACTGAAGCTTTCTTT
>TRBV24-1|.|TRBJ1-1|.
CATSDSGETEAFF
TGTGCCACCAGTGATTCAGGGGAAACTGAAGCTTTCTTT
>TRBV20-1|many|TRBJ2-3|TRBD2
CSARGGSASDTQYF
TGCAGTGCTAGGGGGGGGTCAGCATCAGATACGCAGTATTTT
>TRBV10-3|.|TRBJ2-3|TRBD2
CAISDGRRGASGITADTQYF
TGTGCCATCAGTGACGGGCGTCGAGGGGCTAGCGGGATTACGGCGGATACGCAGTATTTT
>TRBV4-3|.|TRBJ2-7|TRBD2
CASSHILAASYEQYF
TGCGCCAGCAGCCATATACTAGCGGCCTCCTACGAGCAGTACTTC
>TRBV7-9|.|TRBJ2-1|TRBD2
CASSVEAGTSGSVEQFF
TGTGCCAGCAGCGTGGAAGCCGGGACTAGCGGGAGCGTTGAGCAGTTCTTC
>TRBV4-3|.|TRBJ2-3|.
CASSQSGGFTSTDTQYF
TGCGCCAGCAGCCAATCTGGGGGGTTCACTAGCACAGATACGCAGTATTTT
>TRBV27|.|TRBJ2-1|.
CASSLISGSAYNEQFF
TGTGCCAGCAGTTTAATTAGCGGAAGCGCCTACAATGAGCAGTTCTTC
>TRBV15|.|TRBJ1-5|.
CATSRDRRVNQPQHF
TGTGCCACCAGCAGAGATCGCAGGGTTAATCAGCCCCAGCATTTT
>TRBV4-2|few|TRBJ2-7|TRBD1
CASSQATGGSYEQYF
TGTGCCAGCAGCCAAGCGACAGGGGGGTCCTACGAGCAGTACTTC
>TRBV7-3|.|TRBJ2-1|.
CASSARGGVGNEQFF
TGTGCCAGCAGCGCGAGAGGCGGGGTGGGGAATGAGCAGTTCTTC
>TRBV29-1|.|TRBJ2-7|TRBD1
CSVEGRDRGLYEQYF
TGCAGCGTTGAGGGCCGGGACAGGGGACTATACGAGCAGTACTTC
>TRBV7-8|few|TRBJ2-7|TRBD1
CASSSRIRTGGPGYEQYF
TGTGCCAGCAGCTCCCGAATACGAACAGGGGGCCCAGGGTACGAGCAGTACTTC
>TRBV6-5|few|TRBJ2-2|.
CATRGAVTGELFF
TGTGCCACCCGAGGGGCAGTCACCGGGGAGCTGTTTTTT
>TRBV20-1|.|TRBJ2-5|.
CSAQPVTAQETQYF
TGCAGTGCTCAACCCGTGACGGCCCAAGAGACCCAGTACTTC
>TRBV24-1|.|TRBJ1-2|.
CATSGYDYGYTF
TGTGCCACCTCGGGGTACGACTATGGCTACACCTTC
>TRBV7-3|few|TRBJ2-3|TRBD2
CASSLRVSLAGGKGTDTQYF
TGTGCCAGCAGCCTCCGTGTCTCACTAGCGGGGGGGAAGGGCACAGATACGCAGTATTTT
>TRBV11-3|once|TRBJ2-2|TRBD2
CASSLSGKNTGELFF
TGTGCCAGCAGCCTTAGCGGGAAGAACACCGGGGAGCTGTTTTTT
>TRBV5-6|.|TRBJ2-1|TRBD2
CASSLTPSGRANEQFF
TGTGCCAGCAGCTTAACCCCTAGCGGGAGGGCCAATGAGCAGTTCTTC
>TRBV6-1|.|TRBJ1-3|.
CASTELGSWGNTIYF
TGTGCCAGCACCGAATTGGGTTCTTGGGGAAACACCATATATTTT
>TRBV20-1|many|TRBJ2-7|.
CSASPGPGSYEQYF
TGCAGTGCTTCCCCGGGACCCGGGTCCTACGAGCAGTACTTC
>TRBV5-5|few|TRBJ2-3|TRBD2
CASDLRLADTDTQYF
TGTGCCAGCGATCTGAGACTAGCAGACACAGATACGCAGTATTTT
>TRBV12-3/TRBV12-4|few|TRBJ1-4|TRBD1
CASTLQTGNEKLFF
TGTGCCAGCACCCTACAGACAGGGAATGAAAAACTGTTTTTT
>TRBV24-1|few|TRBJ2-1|TRBD1
CATSDRTGGNEQFF
TGTGCCACCAGTGACCGGACAGGGGGCAATGAGCAGTTCTTC
>TRBV30|.|TRBJ1-5|.
CAWEQGGSQPQHF
TGTGCCTGGGAGCAGGGAGGGAGTCAGCCCCAGCATTTT
>TRBV4-3|many|TRBJ2-6|.
CASSQDHLRTGANVLTF
TGCGCCAGCAGCCAAGATCATTTAAGGACAGGGGCCAACGTCCTGACTTTC
>TRBV29-1|few|TRBJ2-1|.
CSSDTTYNEQFF
TGCAGCTCGGACACAACCTACAATGAGCAGTTCTTC